One TCR beta chain is described in this entry. Its antigen remains unknown. From the RACE reads, TCRdb called clonotypes with MiXCR, one entry per CDR3 protein. Of 300,000 to 400,000 distinct CDR3 sequences in the sample, 5% to 6.5% were seen once. The CDR3 has 13 residues. The V gene's germline CDR1 is LNHNV and CDR2 YYDKDF (reference sequence). V lost 5 bases and J lost 5, with 13 bases in between. The source of the sample is a study of human T cells and chemical hapten exposure. The study, taken as a whole, reports: While controls formed fewer of them, expanded TCRs formed significantly more large CDR3 similarity clusters.

As to time point: pre-sensitization, week 0. Treatment: therapeutic diphenylcyclopropenone sensitization with weekly scalp DPC. The sequenced sample was whole blood, obtained in connection with sensitization to the hapten diphenylcyclopropenone (DPC). The TCR was taken from a woman aged 45-65 years with alopecia areata. Some clones in this sample may be carry-over from other donors' samples. The chain recombines TRBV15 with TRBJ2-7, with D possibly being TRBD1 or TRBD2 (5 bases each). The CDR3 is CATSRTRGDEQYF. In DNA form, the CDR3 reads TGTGCCACCAGCCGCACGAGGGGTGACGAGCAGTACTTC.